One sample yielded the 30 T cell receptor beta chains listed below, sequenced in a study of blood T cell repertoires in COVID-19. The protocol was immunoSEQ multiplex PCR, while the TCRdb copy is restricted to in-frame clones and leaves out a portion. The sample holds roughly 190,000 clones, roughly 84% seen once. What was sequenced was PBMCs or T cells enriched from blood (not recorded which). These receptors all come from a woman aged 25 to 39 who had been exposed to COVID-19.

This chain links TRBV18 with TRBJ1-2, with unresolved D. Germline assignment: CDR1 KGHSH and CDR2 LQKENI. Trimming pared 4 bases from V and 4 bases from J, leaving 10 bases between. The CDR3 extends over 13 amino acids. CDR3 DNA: TGTGCCAGCTCACGAGAGCGGGTCTATGGCTACACCTTC. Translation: CASSRERVYGYTF.

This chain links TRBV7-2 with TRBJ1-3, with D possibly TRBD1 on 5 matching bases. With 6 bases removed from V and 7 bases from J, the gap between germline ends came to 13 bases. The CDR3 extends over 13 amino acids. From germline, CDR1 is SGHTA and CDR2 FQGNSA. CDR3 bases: TGTGCCAGCAGTTCTAGTGGGGGGAACACCATATATTTT. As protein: CASSSSGGNTIYF.

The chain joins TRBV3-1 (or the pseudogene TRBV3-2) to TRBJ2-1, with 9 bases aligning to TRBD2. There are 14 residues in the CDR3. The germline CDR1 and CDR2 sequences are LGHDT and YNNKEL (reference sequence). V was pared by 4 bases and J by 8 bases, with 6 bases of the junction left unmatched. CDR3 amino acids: CASSPGTSLYEQFF. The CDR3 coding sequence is TGTGCCAGCAGCCCCGGGACTAGCTTGTATGAGCAGTTCTTC.

The CDR3 DNA is TGCGCCAGCAGTGAGTCGGCAGGGAATGGAAACACCATATATTTT. Its protein product is CASSESAGNGNTIYF. This chain links TRBV10-2 with TRBJ1-3; possible D gene TRBD1, 5 bases. The CDR3 is 15 amino acids. Germline CDR1 and CDR2: WSHSY and SAAADI. Trimming removed 0 bases from V and 3 bases from J, with 9 bases in between.

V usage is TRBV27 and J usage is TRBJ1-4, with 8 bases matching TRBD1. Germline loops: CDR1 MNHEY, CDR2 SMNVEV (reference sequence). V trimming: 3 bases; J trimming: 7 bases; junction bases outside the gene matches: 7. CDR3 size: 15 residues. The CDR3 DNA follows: TGTGCCAGCAGTTTTTTTCAGGGGGCGAGTGAAAAACTGTTTTTT. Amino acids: CASSFFQGASEKLFF.

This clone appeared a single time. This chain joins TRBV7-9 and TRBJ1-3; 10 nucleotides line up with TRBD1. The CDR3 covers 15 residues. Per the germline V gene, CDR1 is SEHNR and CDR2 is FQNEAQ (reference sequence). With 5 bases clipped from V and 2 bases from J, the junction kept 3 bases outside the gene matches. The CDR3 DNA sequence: TGTGCCAGCAGCATCGGGACAGGGGCTGGAAACACCATATATTTT. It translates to CASSIGTGAGNTIYF.

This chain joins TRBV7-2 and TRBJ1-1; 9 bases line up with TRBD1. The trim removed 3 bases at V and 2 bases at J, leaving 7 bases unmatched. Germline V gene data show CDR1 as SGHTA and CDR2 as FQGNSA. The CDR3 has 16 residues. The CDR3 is CASSFHGQGINTEAFF. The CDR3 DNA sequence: TGTGCCAGCAGCTTCCATGGACAGGGGATAAACACTGAAGCTTTCTTT.

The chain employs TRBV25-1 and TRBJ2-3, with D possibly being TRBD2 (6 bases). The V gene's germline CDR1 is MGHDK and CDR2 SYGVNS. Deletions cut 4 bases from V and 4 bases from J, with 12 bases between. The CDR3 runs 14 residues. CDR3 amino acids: CASSGASAADTQYF. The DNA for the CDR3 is TGTGCCAGCAGTGGGGCTAGCGCGGCAGATACGCAGTATTTT.

The CDR3 sequence: CSASPGKAYEQYF. The DNA for the CDR3 is TGCAGTGCTAGTCCGGGGAAAGCCTACGAGCAGTACTTC. This chain links TRBV20-1 with TRBJ2-7, with TRBD2 as a possible D gene (5 bases). Germline V gene data show CDR1 as DFQATT and CDR2 as SNEGSKA (reference sequence). V was shortened by 3 bases and J by 2 bases, with 11 bases between the two germline ends. The CDR3 is made up of 13 amino acids.

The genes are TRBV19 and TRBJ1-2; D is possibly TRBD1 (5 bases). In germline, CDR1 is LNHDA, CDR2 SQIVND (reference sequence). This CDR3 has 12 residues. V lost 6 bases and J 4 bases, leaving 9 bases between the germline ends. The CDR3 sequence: CASSTGTYGYTF. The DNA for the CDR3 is TGTGCCAGTAGCACAGGTACCTATGGCTACACCTTC.

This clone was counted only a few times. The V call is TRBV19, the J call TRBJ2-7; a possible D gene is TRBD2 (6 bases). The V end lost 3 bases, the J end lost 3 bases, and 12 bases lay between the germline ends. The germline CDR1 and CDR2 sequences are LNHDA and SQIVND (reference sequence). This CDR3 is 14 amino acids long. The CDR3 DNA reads TGTGCCAGTAGTATCGGCGGGGCCGGCTACGAGCAGTACTTC. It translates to CASSIGGAGYEQYF.

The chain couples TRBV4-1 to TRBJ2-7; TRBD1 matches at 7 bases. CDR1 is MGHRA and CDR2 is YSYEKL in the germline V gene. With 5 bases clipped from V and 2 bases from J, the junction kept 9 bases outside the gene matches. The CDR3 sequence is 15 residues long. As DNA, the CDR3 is TGCGCCAGCAGCGACCACAGGGGAGAGGCCTACGAGCAGTACTTC. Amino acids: CASSDHRGEAYEQYF.

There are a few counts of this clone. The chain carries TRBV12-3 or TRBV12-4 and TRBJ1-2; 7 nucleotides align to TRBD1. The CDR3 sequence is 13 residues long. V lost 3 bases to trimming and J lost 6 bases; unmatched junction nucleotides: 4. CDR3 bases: TGTGCCAGCAGTTTTGCGACAGGGAATGGCTACACCTTC. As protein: CASSFATGNGYTF.

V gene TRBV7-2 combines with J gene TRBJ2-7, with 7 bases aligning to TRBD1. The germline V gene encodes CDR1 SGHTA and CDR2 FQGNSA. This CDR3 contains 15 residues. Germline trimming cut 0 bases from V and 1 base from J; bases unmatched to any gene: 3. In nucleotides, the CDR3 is TGTGCCAGCAGCTTAGCGGACAGGCGGTCCTACGAGCAGTACTTC. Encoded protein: CASSLADRRSYEQYF.

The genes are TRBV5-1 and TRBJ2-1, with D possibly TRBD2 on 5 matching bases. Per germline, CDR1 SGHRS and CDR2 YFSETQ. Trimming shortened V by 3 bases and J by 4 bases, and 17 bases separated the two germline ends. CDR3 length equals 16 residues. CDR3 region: CASSYPRGEGYNEQFF. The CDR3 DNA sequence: TGCGCCAGCAGCTACCCCCGGGGAGAGGGATACAATGAGCAGTTCTTC.

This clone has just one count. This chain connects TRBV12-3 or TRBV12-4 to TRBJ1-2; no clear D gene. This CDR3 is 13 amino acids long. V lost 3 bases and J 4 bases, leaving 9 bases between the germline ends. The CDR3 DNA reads TGTGCCAGCAGTTTTTCAGTGTCCTATGGCTACACCTTC. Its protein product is CASSFSVSYGYTF.

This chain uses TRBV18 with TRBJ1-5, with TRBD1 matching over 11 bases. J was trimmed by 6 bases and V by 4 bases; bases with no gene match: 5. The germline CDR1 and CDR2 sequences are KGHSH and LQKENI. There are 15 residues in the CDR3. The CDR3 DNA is TGTGCCAGCTCACTTGGACAGGGGGCGGTTCAGCCCCAGCATTTT. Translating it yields CASSLGQGAVQPQHF.

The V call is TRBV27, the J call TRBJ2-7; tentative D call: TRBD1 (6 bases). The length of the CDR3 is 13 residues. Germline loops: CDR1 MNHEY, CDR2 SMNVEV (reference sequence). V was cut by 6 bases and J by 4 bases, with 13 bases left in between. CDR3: CASSWEGGYEQYF. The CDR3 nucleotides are TGTGCCAGCAGCTGGGAAGGGGGATACGAGCAGTACTTC.

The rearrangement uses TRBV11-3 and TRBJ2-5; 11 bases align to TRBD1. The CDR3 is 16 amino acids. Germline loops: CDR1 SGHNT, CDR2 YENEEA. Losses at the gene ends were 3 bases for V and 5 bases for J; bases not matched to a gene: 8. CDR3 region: CASSFRDRGKGETQYF. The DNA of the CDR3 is TGTGCCAGCAGCTTCCGGGACAGGGGGAAGGGCGAGACCCAGTACTTC.

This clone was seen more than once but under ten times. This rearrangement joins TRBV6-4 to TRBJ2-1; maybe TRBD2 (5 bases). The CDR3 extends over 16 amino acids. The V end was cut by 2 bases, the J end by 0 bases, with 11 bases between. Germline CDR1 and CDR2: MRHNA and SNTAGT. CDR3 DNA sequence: TGTGCCAGCAGTGACGGAGCGGTGAGCTCCTACAATGAGCAGTTCTTC. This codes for CASSDGAVSSYNEQFF.

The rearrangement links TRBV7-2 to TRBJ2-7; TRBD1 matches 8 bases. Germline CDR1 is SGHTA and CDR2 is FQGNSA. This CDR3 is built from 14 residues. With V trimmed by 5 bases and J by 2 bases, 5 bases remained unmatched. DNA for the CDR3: TGTGCCAGCAGCCCCAAGGGACAGGCCTACGAGCAGTACTTC. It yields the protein CASSPKGQAYEQYF. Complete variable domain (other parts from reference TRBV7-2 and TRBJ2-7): GAGVSQSPSNKVTEKGKDVELRCDPISGHTALYWYRQSLGQGLEFLIYFQGNSAPDKSGLPSDRFSAERTGGSVSTLTIQRTQQEDSAVYLCASSPKGQAYEQYFGPGTRLTVT.

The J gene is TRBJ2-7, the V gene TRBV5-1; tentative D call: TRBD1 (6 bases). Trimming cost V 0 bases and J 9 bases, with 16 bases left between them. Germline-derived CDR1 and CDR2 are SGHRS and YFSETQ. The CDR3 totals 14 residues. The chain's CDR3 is CASSLDVGARGQYF. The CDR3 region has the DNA TGCGCCAGCAGCTTGGACGTGGGGGCAAGAGGGCAGTACTTC.

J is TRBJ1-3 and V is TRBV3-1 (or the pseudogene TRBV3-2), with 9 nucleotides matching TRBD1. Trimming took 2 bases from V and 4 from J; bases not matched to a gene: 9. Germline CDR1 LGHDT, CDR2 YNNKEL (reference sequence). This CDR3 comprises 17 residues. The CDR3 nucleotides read TGTGCCAGCAGCCAAAGCGGACAGGGGCTGGTAGGAAACACCATATATTTT. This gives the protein CASSQSGQGLVGNTIYF.

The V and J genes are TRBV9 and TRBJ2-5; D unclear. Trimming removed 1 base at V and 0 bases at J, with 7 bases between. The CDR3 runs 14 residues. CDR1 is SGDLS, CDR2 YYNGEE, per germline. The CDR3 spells CASSVRTDQETQYF. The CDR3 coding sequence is TGTGCCAGCAGCGTACGAACAGACCAAGAGACCCAGTACTTC. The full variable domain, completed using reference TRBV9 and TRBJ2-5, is DSGVTQTPKHLITATGQRVTLRCSPRSGDLSVYWYQQSLDQGLQFLIQYYNGEERAKGNILERFSAQQFPDLHSELNLSSLELGDSALYFCASSVRTDQETQYFGPGTRLLVL.

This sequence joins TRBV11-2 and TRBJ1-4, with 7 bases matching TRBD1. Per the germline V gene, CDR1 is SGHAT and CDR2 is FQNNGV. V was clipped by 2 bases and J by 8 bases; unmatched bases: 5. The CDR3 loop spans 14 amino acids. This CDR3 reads CASSLSRGKEKLFF. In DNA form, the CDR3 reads TGTGCCAGCAGCTTAAGCAGGGGGAAGGAAAAACTGTTTTTT.

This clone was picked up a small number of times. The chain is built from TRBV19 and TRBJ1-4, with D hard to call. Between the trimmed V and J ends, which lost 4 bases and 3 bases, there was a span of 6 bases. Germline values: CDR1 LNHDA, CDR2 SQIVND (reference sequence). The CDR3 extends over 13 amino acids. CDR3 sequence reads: CASSSTANEKLFF. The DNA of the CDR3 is TGTGCCAGTAGTAGTACGGCTAATGAAAAACTGTTTTTT.

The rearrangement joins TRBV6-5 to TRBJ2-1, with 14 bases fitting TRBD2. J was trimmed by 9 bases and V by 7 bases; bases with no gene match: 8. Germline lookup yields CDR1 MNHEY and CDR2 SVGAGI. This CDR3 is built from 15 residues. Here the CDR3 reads CASTGLAGGLAEQFF. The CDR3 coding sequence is TGTGCCAGCACCGGACTAGCGGGGGGCTTGGCTGAGCAGTTCTTC.

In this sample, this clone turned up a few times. CDR3 DNA: TGTGCCAGCAGACCAACAGGGGAAGATACTGAAGCTTTCTTT. It yields the protein CASRPTGEDTEAFF. The rearrangement uses TRBV7-2 and TRBJ1-1; 7 bases line up with TRBD1. The CDR3 length is 14 residues. The germline CDR1 and CDR2 sequences are SGHTA and FQGNSA. Trimming took 6 bases from V and 5 from J; bases not matched to a gene: 9.

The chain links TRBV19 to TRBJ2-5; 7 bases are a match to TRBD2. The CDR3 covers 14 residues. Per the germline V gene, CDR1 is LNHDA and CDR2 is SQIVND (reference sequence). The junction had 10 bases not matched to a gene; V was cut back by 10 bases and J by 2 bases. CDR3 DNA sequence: TGTGCCACCGCCCCCCGAGCGGGGCAAGAGACCCAGTACTTC. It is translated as CATAPRAGQETQYF.

DNA of the CDR3: TGTGCCTGGAGACACCTGAACACTGAAGCTTTCTTT. This codes for CAWRHLNTEAFF. The chain carries TRBV30 and TRBJ1-1; D is unclear. V shed 3 bases and J shed 0 bases, with 5 bases lying between them. This CDR3 region has 12 residues. CDR1 is GTSNPN and CDR2 is SVGIG in the germline V gene (reference sequence).